Given below is one TCR beta chain in context. Its antigen is currently not known. The record has no base qualities; no much larger clone is one base away. TCRbeta CDR3 regions were amplified from genomic DNA by means of the immunoSEQ Assay, a bias-controlled multiplex PCR. The source study handled its data this way. The number of nucleated cells in each sample was estimated from the amplification of reference gene primers within the assay. To quantify the absolute abundance of each unique TCRbeta CDR3 rearrangement, sequence reads were collapsed and filtered. Productive Simpson clonality was computed per sample as the square root of Simpson's diversity index over productive rearrangements. TCRdb obtained this table from immuneACCESS and retained in-frame rearrangements with V and J assigned. These tables miss some clones; where compared with another copy, unresolved V genes account for less than half of the shortfall, and the remainder is unexplained. D and trimming come from the DNA, and the V and J calls and clone size come from that table. For this sample the table gives around 130,000 clones, of which 70% to 90% were detected only once. The ten largest clones add up to about 3.6% of the sample.

The sample comes from a study of blood T cell repertoires in COVID-19 (dated by TCRdb to about 2020). Study-level background: Collaborator samples came from the United States, Italy and Spain and covered acute and convalescent phases of COVID-19. The prospective study material was composed of cDNA or gDNA derived from T cells, B-cell-depleted T cells, or PBMCs. Deeply sampled blood TCRbeta repertoires from subjects exposed to, actively infected with, or recovered from COVID-19 were included in the dataset. The repertoires were released in a freely available public database meant as a resource for research on the immune response to SARS-CoV-2. The samples were drawn from the first 160 participants of the ongoing ImmuneRACE study and from over a thousand subjects provided by 6 global collaborators. Sample metadata almost always included a de-identified subject ID, COVID-19 status, age in years and sex. Where available, HLA class I and class II types were obtained from metadata supplied by the sample provider rather than from assay-based typing. Study-level results and caveats: How much clinical and demographic metadata was included differed by source and by participant, and the metadata was provided uncurated.

Each collaborating institution followed its own protocols to collect whole blood in K2EDTA tubes. Collaborator samples were shipped for TCRbeta analysis as frozen whole blood, isolated PBMCs, or DNA extracted from either sample type. CDR1 is given as SGHRS and CDR2 as YFSETQ, both from the germline V gene. A distance of 7 bases separates the germline ends of V and J, which lose 0 bases and 1 base respectively. The cysteine opens and the phenylalanine closes a CDR3 of 14 amino acids. Just the 42-base CDR3 DNA is kept, in frame starting at base 1. Sequencing was carried out using peripheral blood. This receptor was identified in a woman aged 55-69 years with acute or convalescent COVID-19. This receptor chain uses TRBV5-1 and TRBJ1-1; possibly the D gene is TRBD1, per 5 matching bases. CDR3 reads: CASSLGQQNTEAFF. The nucleotides read TGCGCCAGCAGCTTGGGACAGCAGAACACTGAAGCTTTCTTT.